What follows describes a single T cell receptor (beta chain). The antigen this receptor binds is unknown. The sample holds no much larger clone one base away, and base qualities are not on file. These data are taken from a study of cytomegalovirus exposure and HLA in healthy donors (dated by TCRdb to the late 2010s). At the level of the whole study: In an earlier analysis of several hundred of the donors, about 270 Gb of sequence data and 120 million or so unique TCR beta sequences from about 179 million T cells were reported. An early release covering 550 to 700 HLA-typed donors comprised about 290 gigabases of sequencing data and around 80 million unique TCR sequences. Among the roughly 400 genotyped donors, roughly 80% belonged to the genetic ancestry cluster associated with self-reported Caucasian donors. The study was designed to test whether signatures of past pathogen exposure could be identified by cataloging public T cell receptors. The T cell repertoires of 700 or so subjects were profiled by immunosequencing and related to cytomegalovirus serostatus. Besides the first cohort of approximately 670 subjects, a separate validation cohort made up of around 120 different subjects was used. High-throughput TCR immunosequencing, statistical association of individual TCRs with disease status, and machine learning were combined to predict cytomegalovirus infection status. A later analysis re-analyzed previously published TCR beta repertoires from 550 to 700 donors and added high-resolution HLA genotyping to study TCR occurrence patterns. In the later analysis, no new phenotypic data were used to find candidate immune exposures; instead, reliance was placed on TCR beta sequences and their occurrence across donors. An earlier analysis of approximately 640 of the donors applied high-throughput TCR beta sequencing to assess whether each TCR beta V gene segment acted as functional or pseudogenic. Donor age, sex, ethnicity and CMV serostatus were collected together with the repertoire data. A later genetic analysis used genome-wide SNP genotypes for about 60% of the 666 donors, treating that subset as a discovery cohort. Every discovery cohort repertoire had been produced on one sequencing platform. HLA typing included class I and class II loci at four-digit resolution. Typing coverage differed by locus: A, B, C, DRB1 and DQB1 were typed in about 620-630 donors, DQA1 in around 500, DPA1 in roughly 590, and DPB1 in 400 to 480. Because of strong linkage in the cohort, four or five DR-DQ haplotypes were treated as single units for association and clustering. Among some 410 genotyped donors of the cohort, an average of about 220,000 unique TCR beta nucleotide sequences was sequenced per donor, of which approximately 19% were non-productive.

In total, roughly 710 healthy bone marrow donors made up the cohort. All cohort members were sampled while nominally healthy, although unrecorded immune exposures were likely present. The donor was CMV seronegative and was included in the group of 352 seronegative cohort members. Every donor gave a peripheral blood sample, and the peripheral blood mononuclear cells from that sample were used for TCR beta sequencing. The Qiagen DNeasy Blood Extraction Kit was used to extract genomic DNA from the blood cell samples. Germline trimming amounts to 3 bases on V and 0 bases on J, with 2 as the count of junction bases outside the gene matches. The CDR3, from cysteine to phenylalanine, totals 15 residues. Only CDR3 DNA remains: 45 bases, in frame from the first base. For CDR1 and CDR2, the germline V gene (reference sequence) lists LNHDA and SQIVND. Study-wide conclusions, independent of this receptor: Because some donors lacked HLA typing at each locus, the association tests relied only on the typed subset. A later analysis found that HLA-associated TCR beta chains were more clonally expanded and had lower generation probabilities than equally common non-associated chains. While some public TCRs were present in many individuals, most TCR sequences turned up only very rarely across donors. In a later analysis, the rate of TCR association differed among HLA loci, with DRB1 alleles having the most associated TCRs and HLA-C alleles having the fewest. According to a later analysis, parvovirus B19, influenza, CMV and Epstein-Barr virus appeared linked to several top co-occurrence clusters. A further reported finding was that TCR beta sequences accurately predicted the HLA-A and HLA-B alleles for most subjects in the first cohort. A later genetic analysis reported fewer N-insertions in productive TCRs among donors in an Asian-associated ancestry cluster than the approximately 700-donor mean. The cohort was sequenced for TCR beta chains only, and without alpha or paired-chain data the features that could be detected were limited. Specific HLA alleles were associated with 15,000 to 20,000 TCR beta sequences at a false discovery rate of 0.05 in a later analysis. The earlier analysis of 587 of the donors excluded roughly 17 rarely observed V segments, including chromosome 9 orphons, because counts were too low. Some IMGT-functional V segments, including TRBV6-2 and TRBV6-3, could not be told apart with the 87-base-pair reads, so those segments were excluded. In vitro tests confirmed that a few of the cytomegalovirus-associated TCR beta chains recognize cytomegalovirus antigens. The authors suggested that the approach could potentially be extended to other disease states and immunological phenotypes. In a later genetic analysis, a missense DCLRE1C variant was associated with V-gene and J-gene trimming of TCR beta chains, and the association was replicated in an independent cohort. According to a later analysis, most CMV-associated TCR beta chains appeared to be HLA-restricted, and the HLA associations seemed to be driven largely by CMV exposure. A group of highly shared sequence variants was considered likely to be a technical artifact of the sequencing pipeline. An earlier analysis of approximately 570 of the donors showed that most TCR beta V segments appeared in productive rearrangements either about 87% or about 30% of the time, which broadly matched IMGT annotations. Linkage disequilibrium might explain the correlated functional status among segregating V segments, but an unknown experimental factor could not be ruled out. Cytomegalovirus status was reported to be diagnosed by the classifier with high specificity and sensitivity in both the original and validation cohorts. The only immune exposure information available for the cohort was CMV serostatus. The presence/absence analyses assumed that sequencing depth was roughly uniform across donors, and that assumption may not be true. When HLA alleles, especially DR and DQ, strongly co-occurred, TCR associations were difficult to assign to individual alleles. In the study, 150 to 200 TCR beta chains were listed as associated with cytomegalovirus.

Libraries were built with the immunoSEQ multiplex PCR assay. A mixture of 60 forward primers for TCR Vbeta segments and 13 reverse primers for TCR Jbeta segments was used in the multiplex PCR. The CDR3 region of rearranged TCR beta genes was amplified from genomic DNA with a multiplex PCR assay. Amplified TCR beta libraries were sequenced as 87-base-pair reads on the Illumina HiSeq System. Per the authors' processing: In a later analysis, tens of millions of unique TCR beta chains were counted across the approximately 620 repertoires, and about 9.9 million of these chains were shared by at least two donors. A nearest-neighbor algorithm error-corrected the raw reads and collapsed the reads into unique sequences, merging closely related sequences to remove PCR and sequencing errors. To assign V, D and J gene segments, CDR3 sequences were aligned to IMGT reference sequences. For a sequence to be retained, a match of at least six nucleotides to both a V gene segment and a J gene segment was required. Rearrangements were called productive when the CDR3 lacked stop codons and stayed in frame with V and J; all others were non-productive. Following IMGT convention, CDR3 was defined as the stretch from the second conserved V-encoded cysteine to the conserved J-encoded phenylalanine. In an earlier analysis of roughly 580 of the donors, sequences lacking an unambiguous match to a single V gene segment were excluded. An earlier analysis of 550 to 650 of the donors classified V segments as functional when productive rearrangements were above 56.7% and as segregating when the standard deviation between donors was above 5%. A statistical classification framework was developed to diagnose cytomegalovirus status using the catalog of TCR beta chain sequences. In a later analysis, V and J genes were assigned by comparing TCR nucleotide sequences against IMGT/GENE-DB human TR gene sequences. Using the TCRdist pipeline, a later analysis assigned CDR3 sequences along with most-parsimonious VDJ recombination scenarios. In a later analysis, each TCR beta chain was defined by its CDR3 amino acid sequence together with its V-gene family, and reads lacking a unique V-gene family were excluded. As a way to deal with suspected cross-contamination and a sequencing artifact, a later analysis dropped approximately 590 nucleotide sequences that were highly shared and had low generation probability. In a later analysis, a clonal expansion index for each public chain was calculated from normalized within-repertoire ranks of inferred template counts. In a later analysis, generation probabilities were computed with a VDJ recombination model fitted to out-of-frame rearrangements, and the resulting probabilities were checked against IGoR. In a later analysis, TCR-TCR, TCR-HLA and TCR-CMV co-occurrence was scored with hypergeometric tests, and a repertoire-size bias correction was applied to TCR pairs. A later analysis estimated false discovery rates by permuting HLA or CMV assignments 20 times. In a later analysis, co-occurring TCRs were grouped using DBSCAN, with TCRdist sequence similarity added in when clustering inside HLA-allele-positive subsets. Co-occurrence clustering excluded repertoires with fewer than 30,000 or more than 120,000 public chains, plus five with anomalous nucleotide sharing. TCRdb took over this immuneACCESS table, retaining in-frame rearrangements with V and J assigned. Such tables are incomplete; in checked studies, under half of the missing clones stem from an unresolved V gene, and the remainder is unexplained. The V and J calls and clone size come from that table; D and trimming were worked out from the DNA. The sample has approximately 110,000 clones on record, about 81% of them singletons. Around 1.3% of the sample is taken by the ten largest.

In this chain, TRBV19 is recombined with TRBJ1-5; 7 middle bases align to TRBD1. Source material: PBMCs. This receptor was obtained from a man in his thirties or forties in good health and CMV-seronegative. The sequenced DNA is TGTGCCAGTAGTATGGGACAGCCTAGCAATCAGCCCCAGCATTTT. Its translation is CASSMGQPSNQPQHF.